The rows below give T cell receptor beta chains drawn from one sample of a study of T cell clones after liver transplantation. The assay was immunoSEQ multiplex PCR, and TCRdb's table has in-frame clones only and misses some. This table holds tens of thousands of clones, 70% to 90% found once. The sequencing used CD4+ T cells from blood, collected at the 22-month timepoint. These receptors were taken from a human patient who received a liver transplant. T cells may partly derive from the graft donor. The CDR3 runs from the conserved cysteine through the conserved F or W. Fields, in order: D gene, clone size, J gene, V gene, CDR3 DNA, CDR3 protein. The D gene is left open where the match is weak. Size values are once, few and many counts, or a class for expanded clones, and some rows have none.

D: NA
size: NA
J: TRBJ1-4
V: TRBV10-3
DNA: TGTGCCATCGCTTCCACAGATAATGAAAAACTGTTTTTT
CDR3: CAIASTDNEKLFF

D: NA
size: NA
J: TRBJ2-7
V: TRBV7-8
DNA: TGTGCCAGCAGTTTGGTTGGGGACGAGCAGTACTTC
CDR3: CASSLVGDEQYF

D: TRBD1
size: NA
J: TRBJ1-4
V: TRBV15
DNA: TGTGCCACCAGCAGAGATCGTAACGAGGGGGCTGAAAAACTGTTTTTT
CDR3: CATSRDRNEGAEKLFF

D: NA
size: NA
J: TRBJ2-7
V: TRBV4-2
DNA: TGTGCCAGCTCCGCAACCTACGAGCAGTACTTC
CDR3: CASSATYEQYF

D: NA
size: NA
J: TRBJ2-2
V: TRBV5-4
DNA: TGTGCCAGCAGCTTGGCTGGTGGGGGATACACCGGGGAGCTGTTTTTT
CDR3: CASSLAGGGYTGELFF

D: TRBD1
size: NA
J: TRBJ1-5
V: TRBV28
DNA: TGTGCCAGCAGTCTCACCCGACAGGGGGCCGCATCGGCCCAGCATTTT
CDR3: CASSLTRQGAASAQHF

D: TRBD2
size: NA
J: TRBJ2-7
V: TRBV28
DNA: TGTGCCAGCAGGTCGCCAGCGGGAGGGACCTACGAGCAGTACTTC
CDR3: CASRSPAGGTYEQYF

D: NA
size: NA
J: TRBJ1-1
V: TRBV10-3
DNA: TGTGCCATCAGTGACTCCACAGGGACGGGCACTGAAGCTTTCTTT
CDR3: CAISDSTGTGTEAFF

D: NA
size: NA
J: TRBJ2-3
V: TRBV2
DNA: TGTGCCAGCAGTGGGACACCAAGCACAGATACGCAGTATTTT
CDR3: CASSGTPSTDTQYF

D: NA
size: NA
J: TRBJ1-4
V: TRBV18
DNA: TGTGCCAGCTCACGAGAATCGGGACGGTTTGAAAAACTGTTTTTT
CDR3: CASSRESGRFEKLFF

D: TRBD1
size: few
J: TRBJ1-1
V: TRBV19
DNA: TGTGCCAGTAGGTTCGGACAGGCGGGGCTGAACACTGAAGCTTTCTTT
CDR3: CASRFGQAGLNTEAFF

D: NA
size: NA
J: TRBJ1-2
V: TRBV28
DNA: TGTGCCAGCAGGGAAGGGGGGGAGGGCCGCTATGGCTACACCTTC
CDR3: CASREGGEGRYGYTF

D: NA
size: NA
J: TRBJ2-7
V: TRBV7-2
DNA: TGTGCCAGCACCACTTCGCCAGGTCCCTACGAGCAGTACTTC
CDR3: CASTTSPGPYEQYF

D: NA
size: NA
J: TRBJ1-2
V: TRBV5-6
DNA: TGTGCCAGCAGCTTGCGACTGACATACGGCTACACCTTC
CDR3: CASSLRLTYGYTF

D: TRBD1
size: NA
J: TRBJ2-1
V: TRBV13
DNA: TGTGCCAGCAGCTTAGGGGGACAGCCCTCCTACAATGAGCAGTTCTTC
CDR3: CASSLGGQPSYNEQFF

D: NA
size: NA
J: TRBJ1-4
V: TRBV19
DNA: TGTGCCAGTAGAAGAAACAGGGTCAGCGGGGAAAAACTGTTTTTT
CDR3: CASRRNRVSGEKLFF

D: TRBD1
size: NA
J: TRBJ2-1
V: TRBV7-3
DNA: TGTGCCAGCAGCTTAACGGACAGGGACTACAATGAGCAGTTCTTC
CDR3: CASSLTDRDYNEQFF

D: NA
size: NA
J: TRBJ2-7
V: TRBV6-5
DNA: TGTGCCAGCAGTTACGCCGTATACGGGAAAGGCTACGAGCAGTACTTC
CDR3: CASSYAVYGKGYEQYF

D: TRBD2
size: NA
J: TRBJ2-1
V: TRBV2
DNA: TGTGCCAGCAACGGACTAGCTCTAATCGAAAATGAGCAGTTCTTC
CDR3: CASNGLALIENEQFF

D: NA
size: NA
J: TRBJ2-7
V: TRBV25-1
DNA: TGTGCCAGCGCCGGACTCTACGAGCAGTACTTC
CDR3: CASAGLYEQYF

D: NA
size: once
J: TRBJ2-7
V: TRBV29-1
DNA: TGCAGCGTTGAGGACAGCACCAGCTACGAGCAGTACTTC
CDR3: CSVEDSTSYEQYF

D: TRBD2
size: NA
J: TRBJ2-1
V: TRBV7-7
DNA: TGTGCCAGCAGCTTAGATGTTTGGCGGGGGGGCCCCAATGAGCAGTTCTTC
CDR3: CASSLDVWRGGPNEQFF

D: NA
size: NA
J: TRBJ1-1
V: TRBV19
DNA: TGTGCCAGTAGTATCACCCCGACTGAAGCTTTCTTT
CDR3: CASSITPTEAFF

D: TRBD2
size: NA
J: TRBJ2-5
V: TRBV4-1
DNA: TGCGCCAGCAGCCAAGTTCCCAGCGGGGGGGCCCGAGAGACCCAGTACTTC
CDR3: CASSQVPSGGARETQYF

D: TRBD1
size: NA
J: TRBJ1-5
V: TRBV18
DNA: TGTGCCAGCTCCCCCACCGAGACAGGGGGGTTCAATCAGCCCCAGCATTTT
CDR3: CASSPTETGGFNQPQHF

D: TRBD1
size: once
J: TRBJ1-2
V: TRBV7-9
DNA: TGTGCCAGCAGCCACGACAGGGGGGATCTTAACTATGGCTACACCTTC
CDR3: CASSHDRGDLNYGYTF

D: TRBD1
size: NA
J: TRBJ2-3
V: TRBV7-2
DNA: TGTGCCAGCAGCAACGGACAGGGGGCTGCAGATACGCAGTATTTT
CDR3: CASSNGQGAADTQYF

D: NA
size: NA
J: TRBJ2-1
V: TRBV9
DNA: TGTGCCAGCAGCGTAACCGGGTCCAGTCGCGCCTACAATGAGCAGTTCTTC
CDR3: CASSVTGSSRAYNEQFF

D: NA
size: NA
J: TRBJ1-4
V: TRBV4-2
DNA: TGTGCCAGCAGCCCAGCGGGAGGGCCAACTAATGAAAAACTGTTTTTT
CDR3: CASSPAGGPTNEKLFF

D: NA
size: NA
J: TRBJ2-5
V: TRBV2
DNA: TGTGCCAGCAGTGATCGGCCGGCCTCCTGGGAGACCCAGTACTTC
CDR3: CASSDRPASWETQYF

D: NA
size: NA
J: TRBJ1-5
V: TRBV12-5
DNA: TGTGCTAGTGGTTTTGGTACTACTGGGCAGCCCCAGCATTTT
CDR3: CASGFGTTGQPQHF

D: TRBD1
size: NA
J: TRBJ1-4
V: TRBV19
DNA: TGTGCCAGTAGTCAACAGGGGGAGCGAGAAAAACTGTTTTTT
CDR3: CASSQQGEREKLFF

D: NA
size: NA
J: TRBJ2-2
V: TRBV19
DNA: TGTGCCAGTAGTATGGCCCTACAGGAGGCCGGGGAGCTGTTTTTT
CDR3: CASSMALQEAGELFF

D: TRBD1
size: NA
J: TRBJ2-3
V: TRBV2
DNA: TGTGCCAGCAGTGATACGGGACAGGGCACAGATACGCAGTATTTT
CDR3: CASSDTGQGTDTQYF

D: NA
size: NA
J: TRBJ2-7
V: TRBV27
DNA: TGTGCCAGCAGTTCTCGAGGGGGCGGGAGGTTCTCCTACGAGCAGTACTTC
CDR3: CASSSRGGGRFSYEQYF

D: NA
size: NA
J: TRBJ2-1
V: TRBV5-1
DNA: TGCGCCAGCAGCGGAGGGTCCAGCGCCCAGCGGCAGTTCTTC
CDR3: CASSGGSSAQRQFF

D: TRBD1
size: NA
J: TRBJ1-2
V: TRBV11-2
DNA: TGTGCCAGCAGCTGGAGACAGGGGACAACTGGCTACACCTTC
CDR3: CASSWRQGTTGYTF

D: NA
size: NA
J: TRBJ1-3
V: TRBV5-1
DNA: TGCGCCAGCAGCCCGGAAGGAGTCTCTGGAAACACCATATATTTT
CDR3: CASSPEGVSGNTIYF

D: TRBD2
size: NA
J: TRBJ2-3
V: TRBV28
DNA: TGTGCCAGCAGTTCCCATTTTGAGGGGACTAGCGGGAGTATTGGGAAGTACACAGATACGCAGTATTTT
CDR3: CASSSHFEGTSGSIGKYTDTQYF

D: NA
size: NA
J: TRBJ1-6
V: TRBV9
DNA: TGTGCCAGCAGCGTATTGTCCTCTGGAAGTTCACCCCTCCACTTT
CDR3: CASSVLSSGSSPLHF

D: NA
size: NA
J: TRBJ1-5
V: TRBV5-1
DNA: TGCGCCAGCAGCTTAGAGGGTAGCAATCAGCCCCAGCATTTT
CDR3: CASSLEGSNQPQHF

D: TRBD1
size: few
J: TRBJ2-7
V: TRBV2
DNA: TGTGCCAGCCAGACAGGGGGCGGGTACGAGCAGTACTTC
CDR3: CASQTGGGYEQYF

D: NA
size: NA
J: TRBJ1-1
V: TRBV6-1
DNA: TGTGCCAGCACGTTGGAGGGCATTGGCACTGAAGCTTTCTTT
CDR3: CASTLEGIGTEAFF

D: NA
size: NA
J: TRBJ2-2
V: TRBV5-8
DNA: TGTGCCAGCAGCTCTCGCCTAGCCACCGGGGAGCTGTTTTTT
CDR3: CASSSRLATGELFF

D: TRBD2
size: NA
J: TRBJ2-3
V: TRBV29-1
DNA: TGCAGCGTTCCCAGCGGGGGTAGGGCAGATACGCAGTATTTT
CDR3: CSVPSGGRADTQYF

D: NA
size: NA
J: TRBJ1-2
V: TRBV27
DNA: TGTGCCAGCAGCCCCGGGGTGGGCGGAGGCTACACCTTC
CDR3: CASSPGVGGGYTF

D: TRBD1
size: NA
J: TRBJ2-1
V: TRBV28
DNA: TGTGCCAGCAGTTCCCTGACAGGGGATAGCAATGAGCAGTTCTTC
CDR3: CASSSLTGDSNEQFF

D: TRBD1
size: NA
J: TRBJ1-4
V: TRBV19
DNA: TGTGCCAGTAGTAGCTGGACAGGGTCCGGTCGGGAAAAACTGTTTTTT
CDR3: CASSSWTGSGREKLFF

D: NA
size: few
J: TRBJ1-3
V: TRBV5-1
DNA: TGCGCCAGCAGCTTGGCTTCCGGATCCTCTGGAAACACCATATATTTT
CDR3: CASSLASGSSGNTIYF

D: NA
size: few
J: TRBJ2-7
V: TRBV5-1
DNA: TGCGCCAGCCGGGACCTCACCTACGAGCAGTACTTC
CDR3: CASRDLTYEQYF

D: NA
size: NA
J: TRBJ2-3
V: TRBV11-3
DNA: TGTGCCAGCAGCTTACGAGATCGAGAGGATACGCAGTATTTT
CDR3: CASSLRDREDTQYF

D: NA
size: once
J: TRBJ2-7
V: TRBV7-2
DNA: TGTGCCAGCAGCTTGAGGGCCAACTCCTACGAGCAGTACTTC
CDR3: CASSLRANSYEQYF

D: TRBD1
size: NA
J: TRBJ1-1
V: TRBV14
DNA: TGTGCCAGCAGCCACCTCGGACAGGACTTGAACACTGAAGCTTTCTTT
CDR3: CASSHLGQDLNTEAFF

D: NA
size: once
J: TRBJ1-2
V: TRBV5-1
DNA: TGCGCCAGCAGCTTGGAAGGGGGTGACTATGGCTACACCTTC
CDR3: CASSLEGGDYGYTF

D: NA
size: NA
J: TRBJ1-1
V: TRBV11-2
DNA: TGTGCCAGCAGCTTAGTAAGGCGGCGGGCTGAAGCTTTCTTT
CDR3: CASSLVRRRAEAFF

D: NA
size: NA
J: TRBJ1-1
V: TRBV6-1
DNA: TGTGCCAGCAGTGAGGAGGGAAGAGCTTTCTTT
CDR3: CASSEEGRAFF

D: NA
size: NA
J: TRBJ2-3
V: TRBV6-6
DNA: TGTGCCAGCACCGATTACGGGACCGTTGAAGATACGCAGTATTTT
CDR3: CASTDYGTVEDTQYF

D: NA
size: once
J: TRBJ2-3
V: TRBV5-1
DNA: TGCGCCAGCAGCTTGGAGGTCGGGGAAGATACGCAGTATTTT
CDR3: CASSLEVGEDTQYF

D: TRBD1
size: NA
J: TRBJ2-7
V: TRBV11-2
DNA: TGTGCCAGCAGCCGCTGGGCAGGGGGCTCCTACGAGCAGTACTTC
CDR3: CASSRWAGGSYEQYF

D: NA
size: NA
J: TRBJ2-1
V: TRBV19
DNA: TGTGCCAGTAGTATTTTGTCGTGGACCAGGACCGACAATGAGCAGTTCTTC
CDR3: CASSILSWTRTDNEQFF